The following is a TCR beta chain sequence with its context. The CDR3 extends over 16 amino acids. After removal of 1 base from V and 5 bases from J, the junction contained 7 bases not matched to a gene. CDR1 and CDR2 (germline): LGHDT, YNNKEL (reference sequence). This sample was taken from a study of T cell responses to AZD1222 COVID-19 vaccine. Libraries were prepared by immunoSEQ multiplex PCR; TCRdb keeps only in-frame clonotypes and omits some of them. The top ten hold approximately 3.4% of the sample, which has about 150,000 clones, 80% to 95% seen once. The source material was peripheral blood, sampled 28 days after the second AZD1222 dose. This sequence joins TRBV3-1 (or the pseudogene TRBV3-2) and TRBJ2-7, with 11 bases fitting TRBD2. The sequence came from an adult who received the AZD1222 COVID-19 vaccine. In DNA, the CDR3 is TGTGCCAGCAGCCAAGTCGAACTAGCGGGAGTGCACGAGCAGTACTTC. This encodes CASSQVELAGVHEQYF.